This T cell receptor beta chain was retrieved from a study of CD8 T cells in Susac syndrome. An amount of RNA that ranged from about 0.45 to 1 ug was reverse transcribed with random hexamers. TCRdb re-called the immunoSEQ multiplex PCR reads through MiXCR, storing one row per CDR3 protein. This sample has about 250,000 distinct CDR3 sequences, with around 93% found just once. Sequencing input: CD4+ T cells from PBMCs. The receptor comes from a human donor with multiple sclerosis.

CDR3 protein: CSASGGARNSPLHF. The CDR3 DNA is TGCAGTGCCTCGGGGGGGGCGAGGAATTCACCCCTCCACTTT. V gene TRBV20-1 combines with J gene TRBJ1-6, with D tentatively TRBD1 (6 bases). The CDR3 spans 14 residues. From germline, CDR1 is DFQATT and CDR2 SNEGSKA (reference sequence). V lost 6 bases to trimming and J lost 7 bases, with 16 bases between them.